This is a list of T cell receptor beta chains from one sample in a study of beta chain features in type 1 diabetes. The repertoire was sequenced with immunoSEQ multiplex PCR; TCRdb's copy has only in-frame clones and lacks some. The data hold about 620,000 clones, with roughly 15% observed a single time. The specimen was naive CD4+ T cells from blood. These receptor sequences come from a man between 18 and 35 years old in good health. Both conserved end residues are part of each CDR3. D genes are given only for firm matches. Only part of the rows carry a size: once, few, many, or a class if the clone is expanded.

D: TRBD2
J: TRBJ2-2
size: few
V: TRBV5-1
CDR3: CASSLASGRASTGELFF
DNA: TGCGCCAGCAGCTTGGCTAGCGGGAGGGCCAGCACCGGGGAGCTGTTTTTT

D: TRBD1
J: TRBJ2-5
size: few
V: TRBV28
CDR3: CASTEIGQGVQETQYF
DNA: TGTGCCAGCACCGAAATAGGACAGGGGGTCCAAGAGACCCAGTACTTC

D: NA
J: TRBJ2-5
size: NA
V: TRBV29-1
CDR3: CSLGATGIPETQYF
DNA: TGCAGCCTAGGGGCCACGGGGATCCCAGAGACCCAGTACTTC

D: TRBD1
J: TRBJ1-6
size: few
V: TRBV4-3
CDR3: CASSQDTGGHSPLHF
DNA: TGCGCCAGCAGCCAAGATACAGGGGGCCATTCACCCCTCCACTTT

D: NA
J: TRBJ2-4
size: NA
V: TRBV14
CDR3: CASSQGVELGLAKNIQYF
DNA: TGTGCCAGCAGCCAAGGGGTGGAGCTAGGTCTAGCCAAAAACATTCAGTACTTC

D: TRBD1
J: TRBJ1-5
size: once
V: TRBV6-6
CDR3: CASSYSLDRGLQPQHF
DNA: TGTGCCAGCAGTTACAGCTTGGACAGGGGGCTTCAGCCCCAGCATTTT

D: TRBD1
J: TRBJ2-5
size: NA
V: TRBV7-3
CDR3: CASSPRGDRVQETQYF
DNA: TGTGCCAGCAGCCCAAGAGGGGACAGGGTCCAAGAGACCCAGTACTTC

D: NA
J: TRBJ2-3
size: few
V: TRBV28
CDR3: CASSTGGENTQYF
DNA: TGTGCCAGCAGCACCGGAGGTGAGAATACGCAGTATTTT

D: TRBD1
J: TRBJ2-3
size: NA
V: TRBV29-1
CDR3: CSVEGPLQDRGTDTQYF
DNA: TGCAGCGTTGAAGGACCGCTTCAGGACAGGGGCACAGATACGCAGTATTTT

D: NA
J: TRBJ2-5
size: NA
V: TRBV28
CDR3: CASTRRLLGETQYF
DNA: TGTGCCAGCACCAGAAGACTTTTAGGGGAGACCCAGTACTTC

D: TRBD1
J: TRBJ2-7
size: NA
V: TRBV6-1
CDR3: CASWTGSGYEQYF
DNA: TGTGCCAGTTGGACAGGGTCCGGCTACGAGCAGTACTTC

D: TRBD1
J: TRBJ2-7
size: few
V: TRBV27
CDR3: CASSLRQGGEQYF
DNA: TGTGCCAGCAGTTTACGACAGGGCGGCGAGCAGTACTTC

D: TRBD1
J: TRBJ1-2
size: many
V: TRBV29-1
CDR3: CSVAPGQGGYGYTF
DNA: TGCAGCGTTGCCCCCGGACAGGGCGGCTATGGCTACACCTTC

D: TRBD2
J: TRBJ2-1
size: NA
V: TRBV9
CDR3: CASSLTSGNYNEQFF
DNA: TGTGCCAGCAGCCTCACTAGCGGGAACTACAATGAGCAGTTCTTC

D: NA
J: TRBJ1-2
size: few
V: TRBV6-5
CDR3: CASSVQGRLDYGYTF
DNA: TGTGCCAGCAGTGTACAGGGAAGGTTGGACTATGGCTACACCTTC

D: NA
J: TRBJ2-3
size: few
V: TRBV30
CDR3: CAWTAVVPFTDTQYF
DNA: TGTGCCTGGACGGCTGTGGTACCCTTCACAGATACGCAGTATTTT

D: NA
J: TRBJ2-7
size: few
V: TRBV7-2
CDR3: CASSLGGSIYEQYF
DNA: TGTGCCAGCAGCTTAGGAGGGTCGATCTACGAGCAGTACTTC

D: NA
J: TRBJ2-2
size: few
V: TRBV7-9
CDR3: CASSSWTANTGELFF
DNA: TGTGCCAGCAGCTCGTGGACAGCGAACACCGGGGAGCTGTTTTTT

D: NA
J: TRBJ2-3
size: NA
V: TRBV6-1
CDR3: CASSVEVTDTQYF
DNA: TGTGCCAGCAGTGTCGAGGTCACAGATACGCAGTATTTT

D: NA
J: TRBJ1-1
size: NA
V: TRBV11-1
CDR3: CASSSSPGIMNTEAFF
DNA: TGTGCCAGCAGCTCCTCTCCCGGGATCATGAACACTGAAGCTTTCTTT

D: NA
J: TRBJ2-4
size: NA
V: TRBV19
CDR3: CASRWTVAKNIQYF
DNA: TGTGCCAGTAGGTGGACAGTAGCCAAAAACATTCAGTACTTC

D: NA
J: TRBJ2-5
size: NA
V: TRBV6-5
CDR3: CASSYGANSWETQYF
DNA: TGTGCCAGCAGTTACGGCGCTAACAGCTGGGAGACCCAGTACTTC

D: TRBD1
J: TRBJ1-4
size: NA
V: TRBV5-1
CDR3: CASSWLQGANEKLFF
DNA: TGCGCCAGCAGCTGGCTACAGGGGGCTAATGAAAAACTGTTTTTT

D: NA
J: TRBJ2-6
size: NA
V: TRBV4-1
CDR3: CASSRTEFGSGANVLTF
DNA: TGCGCCAGCAGCCGGACTGAATTTGGTTCTGGGGCCAACGTCCTGACTTTC

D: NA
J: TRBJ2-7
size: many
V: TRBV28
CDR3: CASRLQGYEQYF
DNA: TGTGCCAGCCGACTCCAGGGCTACGAGCAGTACTTC

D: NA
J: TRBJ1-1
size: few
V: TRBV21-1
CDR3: CASRVLGFMNTEAFF
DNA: TGTGCCAGCAGGGTGCTTGGGTTCATGAACACTGAAGCTTTCTTT

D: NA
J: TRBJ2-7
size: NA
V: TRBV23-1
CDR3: CASSIQSGQTYYEQYF
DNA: TGCGCCAGCAGCATTCAATCTGGACAGACTTACTACGAGCAGTACTTC

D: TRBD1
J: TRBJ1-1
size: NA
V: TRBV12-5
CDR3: CASGLGTGGVNTEAFF
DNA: TGTGCTAGTGGTTTGGGGACAGGGGGCGTGAACACTGAAGCTTTCTTT

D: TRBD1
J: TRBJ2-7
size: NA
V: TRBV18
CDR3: CASSLNVLRDRGYYEQYF
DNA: TGTGCCAGCTCCCTAAACGTCCTCCGGGACAGGGGGTACTACGAGCAGTACTTC

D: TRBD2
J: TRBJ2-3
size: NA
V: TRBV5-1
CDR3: CASSLEGTSGGLFTDTQYF
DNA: TGCGCCAGCAGCTTGGAAGGGACTAGCGGGGGCCTTTTCACAGATACGCAGTATTTT

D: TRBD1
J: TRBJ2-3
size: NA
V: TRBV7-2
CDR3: CASRRRTGGMDTQYF
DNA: TGTGCCAGCAGACGCCGGACAGGGGGCATGGATACGCAGTATTTT

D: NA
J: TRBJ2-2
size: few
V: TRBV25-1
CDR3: CASSLRANTGELFF
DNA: TGTGCCAGTTCCCTGAGGGCTAACACCGGGGAGCTGTTTTTT

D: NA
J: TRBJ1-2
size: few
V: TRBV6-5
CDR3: CASSYSWNGNYGYTF
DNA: TGTGCCAGCAGTTACTCGTGGAACGGTAACTATGGCTACACCTTC

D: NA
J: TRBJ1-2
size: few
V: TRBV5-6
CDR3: CASSSRERWGYGYTF
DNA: TGTGCCAGCAGCTCCCGGGAGAGATGGGGCTATGGCTACACCTTC

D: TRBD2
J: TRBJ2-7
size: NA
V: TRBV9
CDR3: CASSVGGGDPYEQYF
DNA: TGTGCCAGCAGCGTAGGCGGGGGGGACCCATACGAGCAGTACTTC